This TCR beta chain emerged from a study of OX40 agonist ivuxolimab in advanced cancers. Study-level information: Ivuxolimab, which patients received intravenously every 2 weeks, was dosed at 0.01 to 10 mg/kg. Study outcomes and limitations: Fewer expanded clones were found on average in CD4+ than in CD8+ T cells.

Here immunoSEQ multiplex PCR was the method, and the copy in TCRdb shows in-frame clones only, minus some. The sample shows tens of thousands of clones, approximately 86% of them seen only once. Points on this clone: Its antigen is unknown.

The CDR3 runs 15 residues. This TCR was recovered from an adult with an advanced solid tumor such as melanoma, head and neck, liver or kidney cancer. The chain is built from TRBV21-1 and TRBJ2-2; the table assigns TRBD1, which was not confirmed against the DNA. TRBV21-1 is termed a pseudogene. Sequencing was performed on CD4+ or CD8+ T cells sorted from blood, taken in a trial of the OX40 agonist ivuxolimab. The CDR3 is CASSKARRHTGELFF. DNA of the CDR3: TGTGCCAGCAGCAAAGCCAGGCGTCACACCGGGGAGCTGTTTTTT.